This passage covers 10 T cell receptor beta chains from one sample sequenced in a study of OX40 agonist ivuxolimab in advanced cancers. Assay used: immunoSEQ multiplex PCR; TCRdb lists only in-frame clones, some missing. The sample records some 80,000 clones, 86% being singletons. The sequencing used CD4+ or CD8+ T cells sorted from blood, collected in a trial of the OX40 agonist ivuxolimab. These receptor sequences come from an adult with an advanced solid tumor such as melanoma, head and neck, liver or kidney cancer.

The chain recombines TRBV5-5 with TRBJ2-7; D may match TRBD1 or TRBD2 (5 bases each). CDR1 SGHKS and CDR2 YYEKEE come from the germline V gene (reference sequence). V shed 0 bases and J shed 6 bases, with 16 bases lying between them. This CDR3 comprises 15 residues. The DNA for the CDR3 is TGTGCCAGCAGCTTGGAACGGGGCCAAAGAACCGAGCAGTACTTC. Translation: CASSLERGQRTEQYF.

The sample holds one count of this clone. CDR3 region: CASSPRTGGLYYGYTF. The CDR3 coding sequence is TGTGCCAGTAGTCCCAGGACAGGGGGCCTCTACTATGGCTACACCTTC. The chain carries TRBV19 and TRBJ1-2, with TRBD1 identical over 11 bases. V dropped 5 bases and J dropped 3; count of bases not matched to a gene: 8. This CDR3 has 16 amino acids. Germline V gene data show CDR1 as LNHDA and CDR2 as SQIVND (reference sequence). The whole variable domain, remainder taken from reference TRBV19 and TRBJ1-2, is DGGITQSPKYLFRKEGQNVTLSCEQNLNHDAMYWYRQDPGQGLRLIYYSQIVNDFQKGDIAEGYSVSREKKESFPLTVTSAQKNPTAFYLCASSPRTGGLYYGYTFGSGTRLTVV.

The chain combines TRBV27 with TRBJ2-7; 9 bases fit TRBD1. From germline, CDR1 is MNHEY and CDR2 SMNVEV (reference sequence). V shed 6 bases and J 4 bases; nucleotides not matched to a gene: 10. This CDR3 region has 15 residues. CDR3 in amino acids: CASRDPGQGGYEQYF. The CDR3 DNA is TGTGCCAGCAGGGATCCGGGACAGGGTGGTTACGAGCAGTACTTC.

The chain combines TRBV29-1 with TRBJ1-4; possibly TRBD1 for D (5 bases). Trimming stripped 3 bases from V and 7 bases from J, with 12 bases between. CDR3 length equals 13 residues. From germline, CDR1 is SQVTM and CDR2 ANQGSEA. CDR3: CSVDLGVGEKLFF. The CDR3 region has the DNA TGCAGCGTTGATCTGGGGGTCGGTGAAAAACTGTTTTTT.

V and J are TRBV2 and TRBJ1-5; D uncertain. The ends were cut back, 6 bases at V and 4 bases at J, with 7 bases in the middle. The CDR3 extends over 12 amino acids. Germline-derived CDR1 and CDR2 are SNHLY and FYNNEI. CDR3 DNA sequence: TGTGCCAGCAGGACTGATAATCAGCCCCAGCATTTT. Protein product: CASRTDNQPQHF.

This clone was observed a handful of times. The chain uses TRBV6-6 and TRBJ2-7; 8 bases fit TRBD2. The CDR3 is 15 residues long. The V and J ends lost 8 bases and 4 bases, in that order; junction bases with no gene match: 13. Germline CDR1 reads MNHNY; CDR2 reads SVGAGI (reference sequence). For the CDR3, the DNA is TGTGCCAGCGGGCGGACGGGAGGGGGGGCATACGAGCAGTACTTC. Protein product: CASGRTGGGAYEQYF.

The chain joins TRBV25-1 to TRBJ1-2, with D tentatively TRBD1 (5 bases). CDR3 length: 14 residues. CDR1 is MGHDK, CDR2 SYGVNS, per germline. V was clipped by 4 bases and J by 8 bases, with 17 bases between them. The chain's CDR3 is CASSAQEVSGGYTF. The CDR3 DNA reads as TGTGCCAGCAGTGCACAGGAGGTCTCTGGAGGCTACACCTTC.

There are a few counts of this clone. The V gene is TRBV19, the J gene TRBJ1-2, with a tentative D call TRBD1 (6 bases). The V and J ends lost 6 bases and 4 bases respectively, with 15 bases between them. The germline gives CDR1 LNHDA, CDR2 SQIVND (reference sequence). The CDR3 loop spans 14 amino acids. This CDR3 reads CASSPSTGPYGYTF. Here the CDR3 DNA reads TGTGCCAGTAGCCCCTCGACAGGCCCCTATGGCTACACCTTC. Full variable domain (outside the CDR3, taken from reference TRBV19 and TRBJ1-2): DGGITQSPKYLFRKEGQNVTLSCEQNLNHDAMYWYRQDPGQGLRLIYYSQIVNDFQKGDIAEGYSVSREKKESFPLTVTSAQKNPTAFYLCASSPSTGPYGYTFGSGTRLTVV.

This chain's CDR3 is CASSLAGGGYNEQFF. In nucleotides, the CDR3 is TGCGCCAGCAGCTTGGCAGGGGGCGGGTACAATGAGCAGTTCTTC. The chain is built from TRBV5-1 and TRBJ2-1; 8 bases are shared with TRBD1. V lost 0 bases, J lost 4 bases, and 3 bases stayed unmatched. This CDR3 has 15 amino acids. CDR1 and CDR2 (germline): SGHRS, YFSETQ.

The chain is built from TRBV2 and TRBJ2-7; no firm D call. CDR3 length equals 14 residues. Trimming shortened V by 6 bases and J by 3 bases, and 15 bases separated the two germline ends. Germline CDR1 reads SNHLY; CDR2 reads FYNNEI. The CDR3 reads CASRAGPNRYEQYF. The CDR3 nucleotides are TGTGCCAGCAGGGCAGGACCGAACCGCTACGAGCAGTACTTC. Full variable domain (outside the CDR3, taken from reference TRBV2 and TRBJ2-7): EPEVTQTPSHQVTQMGQEVILRCVPISNHLYFYWYRQILGQKVEFLVSFYNNEISEKSEIFDDQFSVERPDGSNFTLKIRSTKLEDSAMYFCASRAGPNRYEQYFGPGTRLTVT.